This paragraph covers one T cell receptor beta chain sequence. Nobody among the patients had been given any treatment before thyroid surgery. Using MiXCR, TCRdb reanalyzed the PCR reads. The data hold about 38,000 clones, with roughly half observed a single time. The sample is drawn from a study of metastatic and nonmetastatic thyroid tumors. The CDR3 covers 13 residues. The V gene's germline CDR1 is SNHLY and CDR2 FYNNEI. Trimming cost V 4 bases and J 6 bases, with 11 bases left between them. The receptor was isolated from a male donor with papillary thyroid cancer or a benign thyroid nodule (not recorded which). Some clones in this sample may be carry-over from other donors' samples. The source material was tumor tissue. The rearrangement joins TRBV2 to TRBJ2-3; D perhaps matches TRBD2 (5 bases). The CDR3, as DNA: TGTGCCAGCAGTGTCGGGATCCGGGATACGCAGTATTTT. This encodes CASSVGIRDTQYF.